The clone carrying this T cell receptor (beta chain) appeared a few times. Antigen unknown. The sample is drawn from a study of blood T cells in healthy people across ages. Alongside a J-beta primer mix, a sample-barcoded 5' primer served in a second PCR lasting about 7 to 12 cycles. TCRdb processed the 5' RACE reads anew with MiXCR; each CDR3 protein has one entry. The sample lists just over 1 million distinct CDR3 sequences; around 45% were seen once. Study-wide results and limits: The fall in TCR beta diversity per million T cells was roughly linear with age.

The receptor comes from a woman aged 60-75 years in good health. Sequencing was done on a sample of blood.

The CDR3 coding sequence is TGCAGTGCTAGAGACCCCCCGACACCGAAGACCTACAATGAGCAGTTCTTC. This codes for CSARDPPTPKTYNEQFF. This chain links TRBV20-1 with TRBJ2-1; D call uncertain. The CDR3 covers 17 residues. Germline loops: CDR1 DFQATT, CDR2 SNEGSKA (reference sequence). Between the trimmed V and J ends, which lost 0 bases and 2 bases, there was a span of 17 bases.